This T cell receptor beta chain stems from a study of shared clonotypes between healthy human individuals. In the case of this clone: The antigen is not known.

Regarding the study as a whole: Large sequencing depth failed to make sorted-subset sequencing complete, rarefaction showed.

Nashville, Tennessee was home to all donors, who were Caucasian adults. There are 12 residues in the CDR3. Germline CDR1 SQVTM, CDR2 ANQGSEA. V was trimmed by 4 bases and J by 3 bases, leaving 9 bases between them. In the original processing: Quality scores were absent from the junction-only immunoSEQ sequences, so filtering differed. TCRdb's table, derived via immunoSEQ multiplex PCR, lists solely in-frame clones and lacks some. The D gene and trimming were derived from the DNA, and the V and J assignments and clone size from that table. Of about 1 million clones listed, more than 65% are singletons.

The sequencing sample was made of memory CD4+ T cells sorted from blood. Stated subset: CD45RA-negative fraction. The clonotype comes from a man between 18 and 29 years old in good health. The gene calls are TRBV29-1 and TRBJ1-2; D not certain. The CDR3 nucleotides read TGCAGCGTTGGTGAGGGAGACTATGGCTACACCTTC. Encoded protein: CSVGEGDYGYTF.